This TCR beta chain was recorded in a study of blood T cell repertoires in COVID-19. The overall study: PBMCs, B-cell-depleted T cells, or T cells provided the cDNA or gDNA that made up the material.

TCRdb keeps only in-frame clones here, not all; method: immunoSEQ multiplex PCR. The data contain under 170,000 clones, 80% to 90% of them singletons. V lost 1 base to trimming and J lost 4 bases; unmatched junction nucleotides: 4. Germline V CDR1 and CDR2: LNHDA, SQIVND (reference sequence). This CDR3 comprises 15 residues. The source is a man aged 65 to 85 with acute or convalescent COVID-19. The sequenced material came from peripheral blood. The chain has TRBV19 and TRBJ2-7, with 10 positions matching TRBD2. The CDR3 coding sequence is TGTGCCAGTAGTATAGCGGCTAGCGGGAGATACGAGCAGTACTTC. This codes for CASSIAASGRYEQYF.